A single sample gave rise to the 28 T cell receptor beta chains below, sequenced in a study of tumor and adjacent non-tumor tissue in lung cancer. This sample's RNA came from whole unsorted tissue. Three rounds of nested PCR, following a modified ARM-PCR protocol, produced the TCRbeta library. MiXCR, run by TCRdb on the multiplex PCR reads, gives a single entry per CDR3 protein. The sample contains tens of thousands of distinct CDR3 sequences, more than 70% of which appear only once. Source material: lung tumor tissue. The receptors stem from a man aged 55 to 69 with non-small cell lung cancer.

The count of this clonotype is one. A read error may account for a junction end that differs from germline. The chain uses TRBV20-1 and TRBJ2-2; TRBD2 matches 7 bases. CDR1 DFQATT and CDR2 SNEGSKA come from the germline V gene (reference sequence). The CDR3 runs to 16 residues. The DNA for the CDR3 is TGCAGTGCTACTTTAGAGGGAGGGCCGGAGACCTGGGAACTGTTTTTT. Its translation is CSATLEGGPETWELFF.

This sequence joins TRBV20-1 and TRBJ2-3; D gene uncertain. The CDR3 consists of 16 residues. Germline CDR1 and CDR2: DFQATT and SNEGSKA (reference sequence). Trimming pared 3 bases from V and 1 base from J, leaving 17 bases between. The CDR3 reads CSASDPVTDGTDTQYF. For the CDR3, the DNA is TGCAGTGCTAGCGATCCAGTCACGGATGGCACAGATACGCAGTATTTT.

This clonotype occurred once. The genes are TRBV20-1 and TRBJ1-1; possibly TRBD1 for D (5 bases). The CDR3 length is 15 residues. Germline V gives CDR1 DFQATT, CDR2 SNEGSKA (reference sequence). In DNA form, the CDR3 reads TGCATTCCTAGAGATTTTGGAGGGGCCAACACTGAAGCTTTCTTT. The encoded protein is CIPRDFGGANTEAFF.

The sample holds many counts of this clonotype. V is TRBV11-2 and J is TRBJ1-6; no definite D call. V lost 3 bases to trimming and J lost 4 bases, with 4 bases between them. Germline loops: CDR1 SGHAT, CDR2 FQNNGV. The CDR3 is 13 residues long. The CDR3: CASSFDYNSPLHF. In DNA, the CDR3 is TGTGCCAGCAGCTTTGATTATAATTCACCCCTCCACTTT.

This clonotype came up once. V usage is TRBV29-1 and J usage is TRBJ2-1; D ambiguous. The germline CDR1 and CDR2 sequences are SQVTM and ANQGSEA. The CDR3 sequence is 10 residues long. The CDR3 spells CNALNGEQFF. CDR3 coding DNA: TGCAACGCCCTTAACGGGGAGCAGTTCTTC.

The V gene is TRBV7-9, the J gene TRBJ2-3, with 7 bases that match TRBD1. V was clipped by 4 bases and J by 3 bases; unmatched bases: 13. This CDR3 has 17 residues. The germline V gene has CDR1 SEHNR and CDR2 FQNEAQ (reference sequence). The CDR3 DNA reads as TGTGCCAGCAGCTCTCCCCCGGGACAGATGCTTACAGATACGCAGTATTTT. This sequence encodes CASSSPPGQMLTDTQYF.

The genes are TRBV5-6 and TRBJ1-2, with unresolved D. The CDR3 covers 15 residues. V shed 4 bases and J shed 1 base, with 14 bases lying between them. Looked up from germline, CDR1 is SGHDT and CDR2 is YYEEEE. The CDR3 loop reads CASSGANGLNYGYTF. The CDR3 DNA is TGTGCCAGCAGCGGCGCGAATGGGCTTAACTATGGCTACACCTTC.

This clonotype was seen a single time. It is likely a read error, because the conserved phenylalanine at the end of the CDR3 is missing. The DNA is left out, because the CDR3 cannot be placed on it with certainty; the CDR3 is given as TCRdb lists it. CDR3 loop: CAISRDRPSYEHYI. The chain has TRBV10-3 and TRBJ2-7; the table's D call of TRBD1 was not tested on the DNA. The CDR3 extends over 14 residues, inclusive of both ends. CDR1 and CDR2 (germline): ENHRY, SYGVKD.

This clonotype rates as medium-sized (0.01 to 0.1%). This rearrangement joins TRBV12-3 or TRBV12-4 to TRBJ2-5; no definite D call. V was pared by 5 bases and J by 1 base, with 11 bases between. The CDR3 has 14 residues. The CDR3 here is CASSPNKVQETQYF. CDR3 nucleotide sequence: TGTGCCAGCAGTCCGAATAAGGTCCAAGAGACCCAGTACTTC.

Note on this clonotype: A much more abundant neighbour one base away suggests this may be a read error. V usage is TRBV28 and J usage is TRBJ1-5; the D is unclear. This CDR3 is 12 amino acids long. Germline V gene sequence: CDR1 MDHEN, CDR2 SYDVKM. CDR3 nucleotide sequence: TGTGCCAGCCACACGGGCAATAAGCCCCAGCATTTT. Translation gives CASHTGNKPQHF.

Points on this clonotype: The junction does not match germline at one end; this may be a read error. This chain uses TRBV6-1 with TRBJ1-1, with a possible D match to TRBD1 (5 bases). Per germline, CDR1 MNHNS and CDR2 SASEGT. This CDR3 is 12 amino acids long. CDR3 loop: CASSRTTIEAFF. The CDR3 DNA follows: TGCGCCAGCAGCCGGACAACCATTGAAGCTTTCTTT.

This clonotype was found once. The CDR3 DNA reads as TGCAGTGCTAGAGATGGGGACAGAGGTCTCAATGAGCAGTTCTTC. Protein sequence: CSARDGDRGLNEQFF. The gene calls are TRBV20-1 and TRBJ2-1, with TRBD1 matching over 7 bases. Germline V gives CDR1 DFQATT, CDR2 SNEGSKA (reference sequence). The CDR3 extends over 15 amino acids. After removal of 0 bases from V and 6 bases from J, the junction contained 8 bases not matched to a gene.

This chain connects TRBV6-5 to TRBJ2-7; D remains unclear. V gave up 9 bases and J gave up 4 bases, with 16 bases separating them. This CDR3 has 13 amino acids. CDR1 is MNHEY and CDR2 is SVGAGI in the germline V gene. The CDR3 region is CARSRDKGYEQYF. DNA for the CDR3: TGTGCCAGGAGTCGCGACAAGGGTTACGAGCAGTACTTC.

As to this clonotype: The CDR3 end shows no conserved phenylalanine or tryptophan, and so a read error is likely. No DNA is shown, since the ends of the CDR3 on it are uncertain; the CDR3 is the one TCRdb lists. The chain employs TRBV6-5 and TRBJ2-2; no check of the table's D call, TRBD2, against the DNA was made. Inclusive of both ends, the CDR3 amounts to 17 amino acids. Germline V gene data show CDR1 as MNHEY and CDR2 as SVGAGI. CDR3 residues: CASSASAGATNTGEPFS.

Worth noting for this clonotype: With a much larger clone just one base away, this may be a read error. The chain has TRBV14 and TRBJ1-1, with D hard to call. In germline, CDR1 is SGHDN, CDR2 FVKESK. There are 12 residues in the CDR3. The CDR3 DNA reads TGTGCCAGCGGCCAAGACAACACTGAAGCTTTCTTT. Protein sequence: CASGQDNTEAFF.

This clonotype was seen ten or more times. The chain uses TRBV6-2 or TRBV6-3 and TRBJ2-7, with a tentative D call TRBD1 (5 bases). V was cut by 6 bases and J by 0 bases, with 12 bases left in between. In germline, CDR1 is MNHEY, CDR2 SVGEGT. The CDR3 length is 14 residues. The CDR3 here is CASRSNRFSYEQYF. Here the CDR3 DNA reads TGTGCCAGCAGATCGAACAGGTTCTCCTACGAGCAGTACTTC.

DNA of the CDR3: TGCAGTGAGCGAGCGTCAGCGGACGAGCAGTACTTC. It specifies CSERASADEQYF. This rearrangement joins TRBV20-1 to TRBJ2-7; a weak D match, TRBD2 (5 bases). The CDR3 runs 12 residues. The V end lost 7 bases, the J end lost 5 bases, and 15 bases lay between the germline ends. CDR1 is DFQATT, CDR2 SNEGSKA, per germline (reference sequence).

A remark on this clonotype: An end of the junction differs from the germline gene, which may be a read error. J is TRBJ2-5 and V is TRBV29-1; unclear D gene. Looked up from germline, CDR1 is SQVTM and CDR2 is ANQGSEA. The CDR3 is 11 residues long. The CDR3: CGGHSQETHYF. For the CDR3, the DNA is TGCGGCGGTCATAGCCAAGAGACCCATTACTTC.

The table lists this clonotype with a few counts. The conserved closing phenylalanine or tryptophan is absent in this CDR3, likely reflecting a read error. This chain links TRBV7-9 with TRBJ2-7; 10 nucleotides match TRBD2. CDR3 length equals 15 residues. Germline V CDR1 and CDR2: SEHNR, FQNEAQ (reference sequence). The V segment lost 1 base and the J segment 3 bases; nucleotides outside the gene matches: 3. CDR3 coding DNA: TGTGCCAGCAGCTTAGTGACTAGCGGGTACTACGAGCAGTACTTG. As protein: CASSLVTSGYYEQYL.

The chain couples TRBV20-1 to TRBJ2-1; D is unresolved. V was pared by 8 bases and J by 9 bases, with 14 bases between. This CDR3 has 11 amino acids. Germline V gene sequence: CDR1 DFQATT, CDR2 SNEGSKA (reference sequence). The CDR3 DNA sequence: TGCAGTACTTCGACACTCGCTGAGCAGTTCTTC. Protein product: CSTSTLAEQFF.

A word on this clonotype: One end of the junction varies from germline; a read error may be responsible. The chain uses TRBV12-3 or TRBV12-4 and TRBJ1-2, with D possibly TRBD1 on 6 matching bases. The CDR3 is 12 residues long. In DNA form, the CDR3 reads TGTGTCAGCAGTAGGGGGGGCTATGGCTACACCTTT. Protein sequence: CVSSRGGYGYTF.

This clonotype was recorded once. The chain carries TRBV29-1 and TRBJ1-2, with D perhaps matching TRBD1 (5 bases). CDR3 length: 12 amino acids. With 7 bases removed from V and 9 bases from J, the gap between germline ends came to 18 bases. The germline V gene encodes CDR1 SQVTM and CDR2 ANQGSEA. The chain's CDR3 is CSADEGRGSYTF. CDR3 coding DNA: TGCAGCGCCGACGAGGGGAGAGGTAGCTACACCTTC. Full variable domain (missing parts from reference TRBV29-1 and TRBJ1-2): SAVISQKPSRDICQRGTSLTIQCQVDSQVTMMFWYRQQPGQSLTLIATANQGSEATYESGFVIDKFPISRPNLTFSTLTVSNMSPEDSSIYLCSADEGRGSYTFGSGTRLTVV.

Comments on this clonotype: A read error may explain this, as a much larger clone is one base away. The chain employs TRBV7-9 and TRBJ2-7, with 12 bases matching TRBD2. Germline CDR1 SEHNR, CDR2 FQNEAQ (reference sequence). This CDR3 contains 16 residues. CDR3 DNA sequence: TGTGCCAGCAGCCCCGGTGGACTAGCGGGGCAATACGAGGAGTACTTC. Translated, it gives CASSPGGLAGQYEEYF.

Comments on this clonotype: Germline is not matched at one junction end, which may reflect a read error. The J gene is TRBJ1-3, the V gene TRBV6-1; D unclear. CDR3 size: 16 residues. Per germline, CDR1 MNHNS and CDR2 SASEGT. In DNA form, the CDR3 reads TGTGTCAGCGCGGAGCCCGGACCCTCCTCTGGAAACACCATATATTTT. Amino acids: CVSAEPGPSSGNTIYF.

Note on this clonotype: This may be a read error, as it is one base from a much larger clone. J is TRBJ2-3 and V is TRBV20-1, with a tentative D call TRBD1 (5 bases). Germline V gene lookup returns CDR1 DFQATT and CDR2 SNEGSKA (reference sequence). V was cut by 2 bases and J by 1 base, with 13 bases left in between. The CDR3 has 15 amino acids. The CDR3 sequence: CSARQWGGRTDTQYF. CDR3 nucleotides: TGCAGTGCTAGACAGTGGGGCGGCCGCACAGATACGCAGTATTTT.

A note on this clonotype: The junction departs from germline at one end; a sequencing error may be responsible. This chain uses TRBV29-1 with TRBJ2-2; weak D call: TRBD2 (5 bases). The CDR3 runs 14 residues. Germline lookup yields CDR1 SQVTM and CDR2 ANQGSEA. CDR3 nucleotide sequence: TGTAGCGTTGAACCCCCCACGAACATCGGGGAGCTGTTTTTT. Translating gives CSVEPPTNIGELFF.

For this clonotype: A read error is possible here, since a much larger clone lies one base away. Without the conserved terminal phenylalanine or tryptophan, this CDR3 likely stems from a read error. The J gene is TRBJ1-3, the V gene TRBV6-7; no reliable D call. TRBV6-7 is annotated as an ORF whose role is uncertain. The V end was cut by 6 bases, the J end by 7 bases, with 10 bases between. There are 12 residues in the CDR3. The CDR3 loop reads CASRLSQNTIYL. The CDR3 DNA reads TGTGCCAGCAGACTGAGCCAGAACACCATATATCTT.

With respect to this clonotype: Because the CDR3 is missing its conserved closing phenylalanine or tryptophan, this is likely a read error. V usage is TRBV20-1 and J usage is TRBJ2-3, with D unclear. The CDR3 has 15 residues. V gave up 5 bases and J gave up 2 bases, with 17 bases separating them. From germline, CDR1 is DFQATT and CDR2 SNEGSKA (reference sequence). CDR3 sequence (DNA): TGCAGTGCTGACCCCCATCAGAGCGCCACAGATACGCAGTATTTG. Translating it yields CSADPHQSATDTQYL.